Presented here are 32 T cell receptor delta chains from one specimen sequenced in a study of gamma delta lymphoproliferative disorders and STAT genes. The receptor sequences were amplified from genomic DNA of peripheral blood mononuclear cells. TCRdb re-called the multiplex PCR reads via CATT. Found here are more than 600 delta-chain clones, 5% to 7% of them singletons; the top ten hold approximately 89%. Sequencing was performed on blood. These TCRs come from a human donor with gamma-delta T-cell large granular lymphocyte leukemia.

This clone was found a few times. It is likely a read error: a sequence one base away is far more abundant. Additional DNA sequences in this sample encode the identical CDR3. The chain employs TRDV2 and TRDJ1; 10 nucleotides align to TRDD3. Germline V gene sequence: CDR1 GEAIGNYY, CDR2 EKD. This CDR3 contains 14 residues. In DNA, the CDR3 is TGTGCCTGTGACCTACTGGGGGATGGCGATAAGCTCATCTTT. It encodes CACDLLGDGDKLIF.

This clone has a handful of counts. This is likely an artifact of a read error, given a far larger clone one base away. This sample includes further DNA sequences coding for the same CDR3. J is TRDJ1 and V is TRDV2; 10 bases map to TRDD3. V was clipped by 3 bases and J by 5 bases; unmatched bases: 5. Germline-derived CDR1 and CDR2 are GEAIGNYY and EKD. This CDR3 spans 14 amino acids. The DNA of the CDR3 is TGTGCCTGTGACGCCTTGGGGGATACTGATAAACTCATCTTT. Translated: CACDALGDTDKLIF.

This clone was found a few times. The TCRdb protein, from a much larger clone, departs from this DNA's translation at residue 14, likely by read error; the protein shown derives from the DNA. The gene calls are TRDV2 and TRDJ1, with TRDD3 matching 13 bases. V was pared by 2 bases and J by 3 bases, with 14 bases of the junction left unmatched. CDR1 and CDR2 (germline): GEAIGNYY, EKD. CDR3 size: 19 residues. Written as DNA, the CDR3 is TGTGCCTGTGACAGGATTACTGGGGGATACGCTAAGGGGCCCGATAAACTCATCTTT. Its protein is CACDRITGGYAKGPDKLIF.

This clone was found many times. With a far larger clone one base away, a read error is the likely cause. Other DNA sequences in this sample translate to the same CDR3. This chain joins TRDV2 and TRDJ1; 9 bases align to TRDD3. The V gene end was trimmed by 3 bases and the J gene end by 4 bases; junction bases not matched to a gene: 5. Germline values: CDR1 GEAIGNYY, CDR2 EKD. This CDR3 has 14 residues. This chain's CDR3 is CACDLLGDGDKLIF. The CDR3 DNA reads TGTGCCTGTGACCTGCTGGGGGATGGCGATAAACTCATCTTT.

Concerning this clone itself: Being one base from a much bigger clone, this may be a read error. The same CDR3 is also encoded by other DNA sequences in this sample. V and J are TRDV2 and TRDJ1, with 13 nucleotides matching TRDD3. The germline gives CDR1 GEAIGNYY, CDR2 EKD. CDR3 length: 19 amino acids. The J segment lost 2 bases and the V segment lost 1 base, leaving 12 bases of the junction unmatched. The DNA for the CDR3 is TGTGCCTGTGACACTGTACTGGGGGATACGCGGAGTTGGACCGATAAACTCATCTTT. This encodes CACDTVLGDTRSWTDKLIF.

This clone was seen more than once but under ten times. It is likely a read error: a sequence one base away is far more abundant. The chain is built from TRDV2 and TRDJ1; 8 bases are shared with TRDD3. This CDR3 region has 17 residues. Germline V gene sequence: CDR1 GEAIGNYY, CDR2 EKD. The CDR3 coding sequence is TGTGCCTGTGACACCCTACTGGGGGGCCAAGGAACCGATAAACCCATCTTT. Residues: CACDTLLGGQGTDKPIF.

This clone appeared many times. The V gene is uncalled and the J gene is TRDJ1; the table gives TRDD3 as D, unverified against the DNA. The CDR3 sequence is 19 residues long. In DNA form, the CDR3 reads TGTGCTTCATTGTGCCTTCCTACGAACTGGGCCCCAGGCGGCGATAAACTCATCTTT. It codes for CASLCLPTNWAPGGDKLIF.

With respect to this clone: The TCRdb protein comes from a much larger clone and disagrees with this DNA's translation at residue 9, likely due to a read error; the protein given here is derived from the DNA. The rearrangement links TRDV2 to TRDJ1, with TRDD3 identical over 7 bases. Per the germline V gene, CDR1 is GEAIGNYY and CDR2 is EKD. The CDR3 loop spans 19 amino acids. With 0 bases clipped from V and 3 bases from J, the junction kept 18 bases outside the gene matches. The DNA for the CDR3 is TGTGCCTGTGACACCGTCACTGGGGAATACGGAAAAGGGGCCGATAAACTCATCTTT. Its translation is CACDTVTGEYGKGADKLIF.

The sample holds a few counts of this clone. This DNA's translation and the protein TCRdb lists, from a much larger clone, do not match at residue 4, likely due to a read error; the protein shown is translated from the DNA. This sequence joins TRDV2 and TRDJ1; weak D call: TRDD3 (5 bases). The CDR3 is 14 residues long. The germline CDR1 and CDR2 sequences are GEAIGNYY and EKD. The V end was cut by 5 bases, the J end by 3 bases, with 15 bases between. CDR3 region: CACGALRGSDKLIF. The CDR3 DNA sequence: TGTGCCTGTGGCGCCCTGCGGGGGTCCGATAAACTCATCTTT.

This clone showed up just a few times. A read error is likely here: a far larger clone is one base away. Different DNA sequences within this sample yield the same CDR3. The gene calls are TRDV2 and TRDJ1, with TRDD3 matching over 9 bases. V lost 3 bases, J lost 4 bases, and 5 bases stayed unmatched. The V gene's germline CDR1 is GEAIGNYY and CDR2 EKD. CDR3 length: 14 amino acids. CDR3 amino acids: CACDLLGDGDKLIF. DNA of the CDR3: TGTGCCTGTGACCTTCTGGGGGATGGCGATAAACTCATCTTT.

In this sample, this clone turned up many times. TCRdb pairs this DNA with a much larger clone's protein that differs at residue 5, likely a read error; the protein shown was translated from the DNA. The V and J genes are TRDV2 and TRDJ1, with a tentative D call TRDD3 (6 bases). CDR3 length equals 14 residues. Germline V CDR1 and CDR2: GEAIGNYY, EKD. The V end was cut by 6 bases, the J end by 3 bases, with 16 bases between. This chain's CDR3 is CACNPLGIPDKLIF. The CDR3 DNA follows: TGTGCCTGTAACCCGCTGGGGATCCCCGATAAACTCATCTTT.

This clone rates as medium-sized. Other DNA sequences in this sample translate to the same CDR3. The chain has TRDV2 and TRDJ1, with 13 bases fitting TRDD3. V trimming: 0 bases; J trimming: 2 bases; junction bases outside the gene matches: 11. CDR1 GEAIGNYY and CDR2 EKD come from the germline V gene. The CDR3 consists of 19 residues. CDR3 sequence reads: CACDTVLGDTRSWTDKLIF. The CDR3 nucleotides read TGTGCCTGTGACACCGTACTGGGGGATACGCGGAGTTGGACCGATAAACTCATCTTT.

There are a few counts of this clone. The protein TCRdb lists belongs to a much larger clone and differs from this DNA's translation at residue 4, which points to a read error; the protein shown is made from the DNA. This sequence joins TRDV2 and TRDJ1; the match to TRDD3 covers 13 bases. The CDR3 length is 19 residues. Germline loops: CDR1 GEAIGNYY, CDR2 EKD. The CDR3 here is CACVTVTGGYGKGADKLIF. DNA for the CDR3: TGTGCCTGTGTCACCGTCACTGGGGGATACGGAAAAGGGGCCGATAAACTCATCTTT.

As to this clone: The protein given by TCRdb reflects a much larger clone and differs at residue 9 from this DNA's translation, likely from a read error; the protein shown is the DNA's translation. This chain connects TRDV2 to TRDJ1; a weak D match, TRDD3 (6 bases). Between the trimmed V and J ends, which lost 6 bases and 4 bases, there was a span of 17 bases. There are 14 residues in the CDR3. The germline CDR1 and CDR2 sequences are GEAIGNYY and EKD. CDR3 loop: CACNSLGIHDKLIF. The CDR3 nucleotides read TGTGCCTGTAACTCGCTGGGGATCCACGATAAACTCATCTTT.

This clone was observed a few times. A read error is likely here: a far larger clone is one base away. Additional DNA sequences in this sample encode the identical CDR3. The chain has TRDV2 and TRDJ1; D perhaps matches TRDD3 (6 bases). The CDR3 is made up of 14 amino acids. CDR1 GEAIGNYY and CDR2 EKD come from the germline V gene. The CDR3 loop reads CACNSLGIPDKLIF. DNA for the CDR3: TGTGCTTGTAACTCGCTGGGGATCCCCGATAAACTCATCTTT.

The table lists this clone with a few counts. A far larger clone is a single base away, which makes a read error likely. Other nucleotide sequences in the sample specify the same CDR3. The CDR3 is CACDQLLGAKTYTDKLIF. CDR3 nucleotides: TGTGCCTGTGACCAGCTACTGGGAGCGAAAACGTACACCGATAAACTCATCTTT. The V and J genes are TRDV2 and TRDJ1; D possibly corresponds to TRDD3 (6 bases). Germline V gives CDR1 GEAIGNYY, CDR2 EKD. This CDR3 region has 18 residues. With 3 bases removed from V and 0 bases from J, the gap between germline ends came to 22 bases.

In its sample, this clone was seen many times. This likely came from a read error, as a far larger clone is one base away. In DNA, the CDR3 is TGTGCCTGTGACACACTGGGGGGTACCGATAAACTCATCTTT. This sequence encodes CACDTLGGTDKLIF. The chain uses TRDV2 and TRDJ1; 8 positions agree with TRDD3. Unmatched junction bases numbered 2, after V lost 1 base and J lost 2 bases. Germline CDR1 reads GEAIGNYY; CDR2 reads EKD. The CDR3 has 14 residues.

In the case of this clone: The sample contains more than one DNA sequence encoding this CDR3. This rearrangement joins TRDV2 to TRDJ1, with 8 bases aligning to TRDD3. This CDR3 comprises 14 residues. After removal of 0 bases from V and 4 bases from J, the junction contained 3 bases not matched to a gene. From germline, CDR1 is GEAIGNYY and CDR2 EKD. CDR3 DNA: TGTGCCTGTGACACCGTGGGGGATGGCGATAAACTCATCTTT. Its protein is CACDTVGDGDKLIF.

A note on this clone: A read error may produce the germline difference seen at one junction end. The chain is built from TRDV2 and TRDJ3; TRDD3 matches at 7 bases. The CDR3 covers 16 residues. The germline V gene encodes CDR1 GEAIGNYY and CDR2 EKD. As DNA, the CDR3 is TGTGCCTCTACTGGGGCGCTCTCCTGGGACACCCGCCAGATGTTTTTC. It encodes CASTGALSWDTRQMFF.

This clone qualifies as medium-sized (0.01 to 0.1%). Other nucleotide sequences from this sample produce the same CDR3. The chain employs TRDV3 and TRDJ1, with 8 positions matching TRDD3. Germline trimming cut 3 bases from V and 0 bases from J; bases unmatched to any gene: 9. CDR1 and CDR2 (germline): TVYSNPD, GDNSRS (reference sequence). CDR3 length: 15 residues. CDR3 sequence (DNA): TGTGCCTTCCCAGGTGGGATACGAAACACCGATAAACTCATCTTT. This encodes CAFPGGIRNTDKLIF.

This clone was counted a few times. A read error may explain this, as a much larger clone is one base away. Other DNA sequences from this sample encode an identical CDR3 as well. The rearrangement joins TRDV2 to TRDJ3; tentatively, D is TRDD3 (6 bases). The germline V gene encodes CDR1 GEAIGNYY and CDR2 EKD. The CDR3 is 18 amino acids. The CDR3 DNA follows: TGTGCCTGTGACACTGGGGGCCCCAGCTCCTGGGACACTCGACAGATGTTTTTC. This gives the protein CACDTGGPSSWDTRQMFF.

In this sample, this clone turned up many times. The mismatch at residue 3 between this DNA's translation and the TCRdb protein of a much larger clone likely reflects a read error; the protein shown is translated from the DNA. The CDR3, as DNA: TGTGCCTATGACCTACTGGGGGATGGCGATAAACTCATCTTT. Translated, it gives CAYDLLGDGDKLIF. The rearrangement uses TRDV2 and TRDJ1; 10 bases map to TRDD3. The length of the CDR3 is 14 residues. The germline CDR1 and CDR2 sequences are GEAIGNYY and EKD.

About this clone: TCRdb attributes to this sequence the protein of a much larger clone, which differs from the DNA translation at residue 4; a read error is likely, and the protein displayed is translated from the DNA. V usage is TRDV2 and J usage is TRDJ1; TRDD3 agrees at 10 bases. The CDR3 is 14 residues long. V lost 6 bases, J lost 4 bases, and 7 bases stayed unmatched. Germline V lookup: CDR1 GEAIGNYY, CDR2 EKD. This CDR3 reads CACNLLGDGDKLIF. CDR3 nucleotide sequence: TGTGCCTGTAACCTACTGGGGGATGGCGATAAACTCATCTTT.

This clone has a count of ten or more. The likely explanation is a read error, given a far larger clone one base away. This chain connects TRDV2 to TRDJ1; TRDD3 agrees at 12 bases. CDR1 is GEAIGNYY, CDR2 EKD, per germline. This CDR3 region has 14 residues. This chain's CDR3 is CACDTLGDTDKPIF. CDR3 DNA sequence: TGTGCCTGTGACACACTGGGGGATACCGATAAACCCATCTTT.

This clone occurred a few times. A single base is all that separates this from a far larger clone, so a read error is likely. Other DNA sequences from this sample encode an identical CDR3 as well. This rearrangement joins TRDV2 to TRDJ1; 10 positions match TRDD3. Unmatched junction bases numbered 5, after V lost 4 bases and J lost 4 bases. Germline V gene data show CDR1 as GEAIGNYY and CDR2 as EKD. CDR3 size: 14 residues. As DNA, the CDR3 is TGTGCCTGTGATCTACTGGGGGATGGCGATAAACTCATCTTT. Translated, it gives CACDLLGDGDKLIF.

At least ten counts were recorded for this clone. TCRdb records a much larger clone's protein for this DNA, with a difference at residue 3 that likely arises from a read error; the protein given is the translation of the DNA. The CDR3 DNA reads as TGTGCCCGTGACCTACTGGGGGATGGCGATAAACTCATCTTT. Translation gives CARDLLGDGDKLIF. This chain uses TRDV2 with TRDJ1; 10 bases fit TRDD3. The CDR3 is made up of 14 amino acids. Per the germline V gene, CDR1 is GEAIGNYY and CDR2 is EKD.

Concerning this clone itself: This likely traces to a read error, being one base from a far larger clone. The CDR3 coding sequence is TGTGCCTGTGACGCCGTGAACTGGGGGTCGAGCGATAAACTCATCTTT. As protein: CACDAVNWGSSDKLIF. The rearrangement links TRDV2 to TRDJ1, with 8 positions matching TRDD3. V shed 3 bases and J 4 bases; nucleotides not matched to a gene: 12. From germline, CDR1 is GEAIGNYY and CDR2 EKD. CDR3 length: 16 residues.

This clone was detected only a few times. The gene calls are TRDV1 and TRDJ1; TRDD3 aligns across 8 bases. This CDR3 spans 23 amino acids. Germline CDR1 TSWWSYY, CDR2 QGS. Trimming took 0 bases from V and 0 from J; bases not matched to a gene: 24. The CDR3 sequence: CALGELRQSYWDTDTKYTDKLIF. In DNA form, the CDR3 reads TGTGCTCTTGGGGAACTCAGACAGTCGTACTGGGATACGGATACAAAGTACACCGATAAACTCATCTTT.

This clone was observed a handful of times. TCRdb's listed protein matches a much larger clone and diverges from this DNA's translation at residues 5 and 13, likely through a read error; the protein shown comes from the DNA. The rearrangement links TRDV2 to TRDJ1, with 8 nucleotides matching TRDD3. CDR1 GEAIGNYY and CDR2 EKD come from the germline V gene. The CDR3 runs 15 residues. This CDR3 is CACDIVGDRGDKPIF. In DNA, the CDR3 is TGTGCCTGTGACATCGTGGGGGATCGTGGCGATAAACCCATCTTT.

As regards this clone: TCRdb pairs this DNA with a much larger clone's protein that differs at residue 11, likely a read error; the protein shown was translated from the DNA. The chain combines TRDV2 with TRDJ1; maybe TRDD3 (6 bases). From germline, CDR1 is GEAIGNYY and CDR2 EKD. This CDR3 has 14 residues. The chain's CDR3 is CACNSLGIPDILIF. The CDR3 DNA reads as TGTGCCTGTAACTCGCTGGGGATCCCCGATATACTCATCTTT.

This clone came up a few times. This sequence is one base from a far larger clone and is likely a read error. Additional DNA sequences in this sample encode the identical CDR3. The rearrangement joins TRDV2 to TRDJ1, with 8 bases aligning to TRDD3. The CDR3 runs 15 residues. Germline CDR1 and CDR2: GEAIGNYY and EKD. The CDR3 loop is CACDRLGVNTDKLIF. CDR3 bases: TGTGCCTGTGACCGACTGGGGGTTAACACCGATAAACTTATCTTT.

This clone is labeled as medium-sized (0.01 to 0.1%). A far larger clone is off by one base, so a read error is likely. The chain links TRDV2 to TRDJ1; 10 bases match TRDD3. The ends lost 3 bases at V and 4 bases at J; junction bases unmatched: 19. The CDR3 covers 19 residues. Germline V gives CDR1 GEAIGNYY, CDR2 EKD. As DNA, the CDR3 is TGTGCCTGTGACGCCGTAGAGGGATGGGGGATACAGGCGGGCGATAAACTCATCTTT. Its protein product is CACDAVEGWGIQAGDKLIF.